This entry features one T cell receptor (beta chain) sequence. These data originate in a study of blood T cell repertoires in COVID-19. Study overall: The United States, Italy and Spain provided the acute and convalescent COVID-19 samples.

Clones were sequenced by immunoSEQ multiplex PCR, and TCRdb holds only the in-frame ones, with some missing. The sample has under 250,000 clones, roughly 85% seen once; the top ten hold 9.1%. All enrollees were roughly 18 to 89 years old and from fewer than 25 US areas. Participants were placed into cohorts based on the clinical history they reported. Sequenced: PBMCs or T cells enriched from blood (not recorded which). The clonotype was recovered from a woman in her fifties or sixties with acute COVID-19.

CDR3 in amino acids: CASSPDRGRNQPQHF. The DNA of the CDR3 is TGTGCCAGCAGCCCGGACAGGGGCCGCAATCAGCCCCAGCATTTT. This chain joins TRBV3-1 (or the pseudogene TRBV3-2) and TRBJ1-5; 9 bases line up with TRBD1. Germline V gene lookup returns CDR1 LGHDT and CDR2 YNNKEL (reference sequence). The CDR3 is 15 amino acids. The J segment lost 2 bases and the V segment lost 4 bases, leaving 3 bases of the junction unmatched.